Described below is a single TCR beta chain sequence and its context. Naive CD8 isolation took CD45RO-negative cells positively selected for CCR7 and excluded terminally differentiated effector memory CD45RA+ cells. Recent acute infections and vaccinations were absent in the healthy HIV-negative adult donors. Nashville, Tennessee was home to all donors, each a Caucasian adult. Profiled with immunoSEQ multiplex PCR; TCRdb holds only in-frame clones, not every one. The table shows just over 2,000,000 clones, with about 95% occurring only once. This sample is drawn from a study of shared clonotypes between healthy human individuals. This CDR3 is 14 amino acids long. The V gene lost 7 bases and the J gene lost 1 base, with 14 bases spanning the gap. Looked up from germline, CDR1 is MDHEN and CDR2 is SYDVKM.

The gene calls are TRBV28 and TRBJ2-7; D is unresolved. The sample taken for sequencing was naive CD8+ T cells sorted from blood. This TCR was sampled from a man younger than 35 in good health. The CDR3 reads CASTPNTVSYEQYF. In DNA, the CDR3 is TGTGCCAGCACCCCAAACACCGTTTCCTACGAGCAGTACTTC. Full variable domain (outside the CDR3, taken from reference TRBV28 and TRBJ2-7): DVKVTQSSRYLVKRTGEKVFLECVQDMDHENMFWYRQDPGLGLRLIYFSYDVKMKEKGDIPEGYSVSREKKERFSLILESASTNQTSMYLCASTPNTVSYEQYFGPGTRLTVT.